Shown below are 7 T cell receptor beta chains from a single sample sequenced in a study of technical replicates of blood from a few donors. Method: immunoSEQ multiplex PCR; TCRdb's copy keeps in-frame clones and lacks some. The sample contains tens of thousands of clones, around 94% of which appear only once. Input material: T cells isolated from PBMCs. These receptors all come from a human donor in good health.

This chain connects TRBV5-1 to TRBJ2-1; a weak D match, TRBD2 (6 bases). Looked up from germline, CDR1 is SGHRS and CDR2 is YFSETQ. Trimming took off 4 bases at V and 2 bases at J, with 22 bases between the two ends. This CDR3 has 18 residues. The chain's CDR3 is CASSPQLPAAGTYNEQFF. CDR3 DNA: TGCGCCAGCAGCCCCCAACTCCCTGCCGCGGGAACCTACAATGAGCAGTTCTTC.

The chain employs TRBV5-4 and TRBJ2-5; D gene uncertain. With 3 bases removed from V and 5 bases from J, the gap between germline ends came to 14 bases. The CDR3 is 14 amino acids. Germline-derived CDR1 and CDR2 are SGHNT and YYREEE (reference sequence). CDR3 amino acids: CASSSGSFEETQYF. The CDR3, as DNA: TGTGCCAGCAGCTCCGGGTCATTCGAGGAGACCCAGTACTTC.

The rearrangement links TRBV20-1 to TRBJ2-1, with D possibly TRBD2 on 5 matching bases. In germline, CDR1 is DFQATT, CDR2 SNEGSKA (reference sequence). V was cut by 7 bases and J by 7 bases, with 11 bases left in between. There are 11 residues in the CDR3. CDR3 in DNA: TGCAGTGTCACTAGAGGTAATGAGCAGTTCTTC. It is translated as CSVTRGNEQFF.

This chain links TRBV27 with TRBJ2-3; TRBD2 aligns across 7 bases. The V and J ends lost 6 bases and 5 bases, in that order; junction bases with no gene match: 14. The CDR3 totals 16 residues. Germline CDR1 is MNHEY and CDR2 is SMNVEV (reference sequence). The DNA of the CDR3 is TGTGCCAGCAGCTCACCAGCGAGGGCTAGCGGAGATACGCAGTATTTT. It specifies CASSSPARASGDTQYF.

The genes are TRBV27 and TRBJ1-5; the match to TRBD1 covers 9 bases. Germline V CDR1 and CDR2: MNHEY, SMNVEV (reference sequence). Losses at the gene ends were 5 bases for V and 7 bases for J; bases not matched to a gene: 6. There are 14 residues in the CDR3. Here the CDR3 reads CASSLQGARQPQHF. Here the CDR3 DNA reads TGTGCCAGCAGTCTACAGGGGGCCCGACAGCCCCAGCATTTT.

The chain combines TRBV5-5 with TRBJ1-1, with D unclear. This CDR3 spans 13 amino acids. Per the germline V gene, CDR1 is SGHKS and CDR2 is YYEKEE (reference sequence). V lost 2 bases to trimming and J lost 1 base, with 6 bases between them. The CDR3 DNA is TGTGCCAGCAGCTTCCATTCGAACACTGAAGCTTTCTTT. Protein product: CASSFHSNTEAFF.

This rearrangement joins TRBV2 to TRBJ1-3; D might be TRBD1 (5 bases). Trimming removed 6 bases at V and 0 bases at J, with 30 bases between. This CDR3 spans 21 amino acids. Germline CDR1 SNHLY, CDR2 FYNNEI. DNA of the CDR3: TGTGCCAGCAGCAATCATAAGACAGTGCAACCATTCGTCAACTCTGGAAACACCATATATTTT. This sequence encodes CASSNHKTVQPFVNSGNTIYF.